The source of this TCR beta chain is a study of cytomegalovirus exposure and HLA in healthy donors. Primers included in the PCR were 60 Vbeta and 13 Jbeta primers. Using immunoSEQ multiplex PCR, the repertoire was profiled, and TCRdb retains in-frame clones only, with some absent. This sample contains about 88,000 clones. This sequence was found in a girl between 10 and 17 years old in good health and CMV-seropositive. The sample comprised PBMCs.

The CDR3 loop reads CASGDRVGNQPQHF. CDR3 DNA sequence: TGTGCCAGCGGGGACAGGGTGGGCAATCAGCCCCAGCATTTT. The chain recombines TRBV27 with TRBJ1-5, with 9 positions matching TRBD1. Germline V gives CDR1 MNHEY, CDR2 SMNVEV (reference sequence). This CDR3 has 14 amino acids. With V trimmed by 8 bases and J by 2 bases, 4 bases remained unmatched.